This TCR beta chain comes out of a study of T-cell reconstitution after alpha-beta-depleted transplantation in children. Germline V CDR1 and CDR2: SEHNR, FQNEAQ (reference sequence). V lost 4 bases and J lost 3, with 18 bases in between. This CDR3 comprises 16 residues. This clonotype occurred a few times. Unique molecular identifiers were built into the TCRbeta library. TCRdb redid the calling of the PCR reads with MiXCR, one entry per CDR3 protein. Among roughly 500,000 distinct CDR3 sequences, around 16% were seen once, and the ten largest hold around 3.3%. The receptor's source is a human donor who donated a stem cell graft to a child with acute lymphoblastic leukemia. The gene calls are TRBV7-9 and TRBJ1-1; TRBD1 might be the D (5 bases). The sample here was PBMCs from the stem cell graft donor, taken from the stem cell graft. This chain's CDR3 is CASSSTLGGSHTEAFF. For the CDR3, the DNA is TGTGCCAGCAGCTCAACCTTGGGGGGATCACACACTGAAGCTTTCTTT.